The rows below give T cell receptor beta chains drawn from one sample of a study of identical twins. MiXCR, applied by TCRdb to the 5' RACE reads, yields one record per CDR3 protein. The sample yields some 250,000 distinct CDR3 sequences, 6.5% seen once. These data were also reused for a study on T cells expressing NK-cell markers.

The sequencing input was CD8+ T cells sorted from blood. These receptors were obtained from a woman aged 18-29 years in good health. The CDR3 runs from the conserved cysteine through the conserved F or W. D genes are given only for firm matches. The size entry is marked missing in some rows and otherwise reads once, few, many or a size class.

>TRBV9|TRBD1|TRBJ1-6|-
TGTGCCAGCAGCGTCTCCGACAGGGATAATTCACCCCTCCACTTT
CASSVSDRDNSPLHF
>TRBV5-6|-|TRBJ2-2|-
TGTGCCAGCAGCTTGGGCAGCCCCACCGGGGAGCTGTTTTTT
CASSLGSPTGELFF
>TRBV4-1|-|TRBJ1-1|-
TGCGCCAGCAGCCTCGGGGGAGCACCGAACACTGAAGCTTTCTTT
CASSLGGAPNTEAFF
>TRBV20-1|-|TRBJ1-1|many
TGCAGTGCTAGAGTTCGGTCGCTGAACACTGAAGCTTTCTTT
CSARVRSLNTEAFF
>TRBV5-1|-|TRBJ2-1|many
TGCGCCAGCAGCTTCGCGCGCAATGAGCAGTTCTTC
CASSFARNEQFF
>TRBV4-3|-|TRBJ2-7|few
TGCGCCAGCAGCCAAGACTCCACGCACTCCGAGCAGTACTTC
CASSQDSTHSEQYF
>TRBV9|-|TRBJ2-3|-
TGTGCCAGCAGCGTAGGGGGGGCGGACACAGATACGCAGTATTTT
CASSVGGADTDTQYF
>TRBV9|-|TRBJ2-1|-
TGTGCCAGCAGCGTAGTGTCAGGGCCACACAATGAGCAGTTCTTC
CASSVVSGPHNEQFF
>TRBV29-1|TRBD2|TRBJ2-1|many
TGCAGCGTTGAGGGGCTAGCGGGAACTTACAATGAGCAGTTCTTC
CSVEGLAGTYNEQFF
>TRBV5-1|-|TRBJ2-2|many
TGCGCCAGCAGCCCAGACAACGCGAACACCGGGGAGCTGTTTTTT
CASSPDNANTGELFF
>TRBV5-6|TRBD1|TRBJ1-3|few
TGTGCCAGCAGCTGGGGACAGACCTTCTCTGGAAACACCATATATTTT
CASSWGQTFSGNTIYF
>TRBV11-2|-|TRBJ2-1|many
TGTGCCAGCAGCTTAGATGAAGGGGCCACGTTTGGGGAGTTCTTC
CASSLDEGATFGEFF
>TRBV11-2|-|TRBJ1-4|few
TGTGCCAGCGGCCGACAGTTCTCAACTAATGAAAAACTGTTTTTT
CASGRQFSTNEKLFF
>TRBV7-2|-|TRBJ2-1|few
TGTGCCAGCTCTCTCGGGGCGGGAAATGAGCAGTTCTTC
CASSLGAGNEQFF
>TRBV6-5|TRBD1|TRBJ2-1|many
TGTGCCAGCAGTACTCGATGGACAGGACGAGGGTACAATGAGCAGTTCTTC
CASSTRWTGRGYNEQFF
>TRBV3-1|-|TRBJ2-7|few
TGTGCCAGCAGCCCTGGGCCAACCTACGAGCAGTACTTC
CASSPGPTYEQYF
>TRBV12-3/TRBV12-4|-|TRBJ2-7|many
TGTGCCAGCAGTTTGGGGGCCGTGGCCGAGCAGTACTTC
CASSLGAVAEQYF
>TRBV27|-|TRBJ2-7|many
TGTGCCAGCAGTTTATCACAGGGCTACGAGCAGTACTTC
CASSLSQGYEQYF
>TRBV7-7|-|TRBJ2-1|-
TGTGCCAGCAGCCCGGCGGGTCTTCCCAATGAGCAGTTCTTC
CASSPAGLPNEQFF
>TRBV4-3|TRBD1|TRBJ1-2|-
TGCGCCAGCAGCCCGCTAGACAGGGACAGGGTTTTTCGTAGCTATGGCTACACCTTC
CASSPLDRDRVFRSYGYTF
>TRBV12-3/TRBV12-4|-|TRBJ2-1|few
TGTGCCAGCAGCCCGACGACCCCCAATGAGCAGTTCTTC
CASSPTTPNEQFF
>TRBV2|-|TRBJ1-2|many
TGTGCCAGCACCGAAGAGGGGGGACTATCCTATGGCTACACCTTC
CASTEEGGLSYGYTF
>TRBV7-8|-|TRBJ1-6|many
TGTGCCAGCAGCTTCGGTGACTTCCTCCACTTT
CASSFGDFLHF
>TRBV27|TRBD2|TRBJ2-1|-
TGTGCCAGCAGTTTACGGCTAGCGGTGTGGAATGAGCAGTTCTTC
CASSLRLAVWNEQFF
>TRBV9|-|TRBJ1-2|-
TGTGCCAGCAGCGTAGCGGGGAGGACAGACTATGGCTACACCTTC
CASSVAGRTDYGYTF
>TRBV14|-|TRBJ2-7|few
TGTGCCAGCAGCCAAGTCCTCTACGAGCAGTACTTC
CASSQVLYEQYF
>TRBV19|-|TRBJ1-2|-
TGTGCCAGTAGTATAGCCCTCGGAAGGGTTGATGGCTACACCTTC
CASSIALGRVDGYTF
>TRBV9|TRBD2|TRBJ2-1|few
TGTGCCAGCAGCTCCCCATCTAGCGGGGGGGTTGGGGAGCAGTTCTTC
CASSSPSSGGVGEQFF
>TRBV5-5|-|TRBJ2-1|many
TGTGCCAGCAGCCTAGACCCGAGCTCCTACAATGAGCAGTTCTTC
CASSLDPSSYNEQFF
>TRBV12-3/TRBV12-4|TRBD2|TRBJ2-2|many
TGTGCCAGCAGTTTACCTTCGACTAGCGGGAGGACCGGGGAGCTGTTTTTT
CASSLPSTSGRTGELFF
>TRBV14|-|TRBJ1-1|many
TGTGCCAGCAGCCCCTGGGGGCGAAGTGAAGCTTTCTTT
CASSPWGRSEAFF
>TRBV12-5|TRBD1|TRBJ2-7|-
TGTGCTAGTGGTGGACAGGAATACTACGAAGAGCAGTACTTC
CASGGQEYYEEQYF
>TRBV5-1|TRBD1|TRBJ2-3|many
TGCGCCAGCGGACAGGACCCCGCGGGAGATACGCAGTATTTT
CASGQDPAGDTQYF
>TRBV6-1|-|TRBJ2-3|few
TGTGCCAGCAGGATAGGGGGACTACGCACAGATACGCAGTATTTT
CASRIGGLRTDTQYF
>TRBV5-5|-|TRBJ1-4|-
TGTGCCAGCAGCCACGGGAGGGATGAAAAACTGTTTTTT
CASSHGRDEKLFF
>TRBV20-1|TRBD2|TRBJ2-1|many
TGCAGTGCTAGAGATTTTAGCGGGGAGTACAATGAGCAGTTCTTC
CSARDFSGEYNEQFF
>TRBV12-3/TRBV12-4|-|TRBJ2-1|many
TGTGCCAGCAGTACCAATGAGCAGTTCTTC
CASSTNEQFF
>TRBV9|TRBD2|TRBJ2-1|many
TGTGCCAGCAGCGCAGGGACTAGCGCGTACAATGAGCAGTTCTTC
CASSAGTSAYNEQFF
>TRBV19|-|TRBJ2-7|few
TGTGCCAGTAGTATCGGACTAAATTACGAGCAGTACTTC
CASSIGLNYEQYF
>TRBV29-1|TRBD2|TRBJ2-1|-
TGCAGCGTTGACCCTAGCGGGAGAAGGATTGAGCAGTTCTTC
CSVDPSGRRIEQFF
>TRBV20-1|-|TRBJ1-2|few
TGCAGTGCTAGAGGGCAGTCAGAGTATGGCTACACCTTC
CSARGQSEYGYTF
>TRBV27|-|TRBJ2-5|few
TGTGCCAGCAGTCAGGGGTCTAGTGGGACCCAGTACTTC
CASSQGSSGTQYF
>TRBV12-3/TRBV12-4|-|TRBJ2-1|-
TGTGCCAGCAGTTTGACTTCGAAGCAGTTCTTC
CASSLTSKQFF
>TRBV7-9|-|TRBJ2-1|-
TGTGCCAGCAGCTCTCAGCTGGATGAGCAGTTCTTC
CASSSQLDEQFF
>TRBV20-1|-|TRBJ2-6|-
TGCAGTGCTCGGGCTGCGGCCAACGTCCTGACTTTC
CSARAAANVLTF
>TRBV4-3|-|TRBJ2-3|few
TGCGCCAGCAGCCAGACTAGACTCCGCACAGATACGCAGTATTTT
CASSQTRLRTDTQYF
>TRBV3-1|TRBD2|TRBJ2-7|-
TGTGCCAGCAGCGACCACCCCCTGACTAGCGGGAGGGCCAAGTACGAGCAGTACTTC
CASSDHPLTSGRAKYEQYF
>TRBV19|TRBD2|TRBJ2-1|-
TGTGCCAGTAGTTTGGCGGGAGATTTGGATGAGCAGTTCTTC
CASSLAGDLDEQFF
>TRBV27|-|TRBJ2-3|-
TGTGCCAGCCTTCACAGGGTATCCTCCACAGATACGCAGTATTTT
CASLHRVSSTDTQYF
>TRBV20-1|-|TRBJ1-2|few
TGCAGTGCTAAAGAAACAACGAACTATGGCTACACCTTC
CSAKETTNYGYTF
>TRBV4-3|TRBD2|TRBJ2-1|-
TGCGCCAGCAGCCAAGATGGACGACTAGCCGCCTACAATGAGCAGTTCTTC
CASSQDGRLAAYNEQFF
>TRBV7-9|-|TRBJ1-5|-
TGTGCCAGCAGCTTAGTAGGGATCAGCAATCAGCCCCAGCATTTT
CASSLVGISNQPQHF
>TRBV10-3|TRBD1|TRBJ2-2|-
TGTGCCATCATGGGACAGGGGGCTCCAACTACACACGGGGAGCTGTTTTTT
CAIMGQGAPTTHGELFF
>TRBV12-3/TRBV12-4|TRBD2|TRBJ2-1|many
TGTGCCAGCAGCAGCTTGGGACTAGCGGGAGAAGAGCAGTTCTTC
CASSSLGLAGEEQFF
>TRBV10-2|-|TRBJ2-1|many
TGCGCCAGCAGTGAGCAGGCCCCGTCGAGCTCCTACAATGAGCAGTTCTTC
CASSEQAPSSSYNEQFF